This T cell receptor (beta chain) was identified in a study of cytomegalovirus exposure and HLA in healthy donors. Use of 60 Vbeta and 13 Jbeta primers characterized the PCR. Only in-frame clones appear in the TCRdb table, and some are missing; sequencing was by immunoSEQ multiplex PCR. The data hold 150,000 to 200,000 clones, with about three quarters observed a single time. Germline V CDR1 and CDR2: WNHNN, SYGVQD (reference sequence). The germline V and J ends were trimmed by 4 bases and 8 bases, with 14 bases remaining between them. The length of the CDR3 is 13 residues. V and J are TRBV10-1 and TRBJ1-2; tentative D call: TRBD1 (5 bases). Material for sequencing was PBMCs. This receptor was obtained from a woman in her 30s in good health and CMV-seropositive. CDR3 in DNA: TGCGCCAGCAGTGCAGGCCAGGGAATCGGCTACACCTTC. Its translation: CASSAGQGIGYTF.